Shown below are 4 T cell receptor beta chains from a single sample sequenced in a study of cytomegalovirus exposure and HLA in healthy donors. The PCR contained 60 Vbeta and 13 Jbeta primers. Assay: immunoSEQ multiplex PCR; the TCRdb copy retains only in-frame clones and omits some. The sample holds around 150,000 clones, roughly 84% seen once. Sequencing was done on a sample of PBMCs. These receptors were taken from a man aged 18 to 29 in good health and CMV-seronegative.

Points on this clone: The same CDR3 is also encoded by other DNA sequences in this sample. CDR3 amino acids: CASSYGSEPEETQYF. The CDR3 nucleotides are TGTGCCAGCAGTTACGGTAGCGAACCAGAGGAGACCCAGTACTTC. The rearrangement uses TRBV6-5 and TRBJ2-5; a weak D match, TRBD2 (5 bases). This CDR3 spans 15 amino acids. Germline lookup yields CDR1 MNHEY and CDR2 SVGAGI. Trimming took 2 bases from V and 5 from J, leaving 15 bases between them.

This chain links TRBV25-1 with TRBJ2-2; TRBD1 matches at 9 bases. The length of the CDR3 is 17 residues. J was trimmed by 1 base and V by 4 bases; bases with no gene match: 7. CDR1 is MGHDK, CDR2 SYGVNS, per germline. The CDR3 reads CASSGSPGQGNTGELFF. CDR3 DNA sequence: TGTGCCAGCAGTGGATCCCCGGGACAGGGGAACACCGGGGAGCTGTTTTTT. The variable domain in full, with the rest retrieved from reference TRBV25-1 and TRBJ2-2, is EADIYQTPRYLVIGTGKKITLECSQTMGHDKMYWYQQDPGMELHLIHYSYGVNSTEKGDLSSESTVSRIRTEHFPLTLESARPSHTSQYLCASSGSPGQGNTGELFFGEGSRLTVL.

V usage is TRBV5-1 and J usage is TRBJ2-7, with TRBD1 identical over 7 bases. CDR3 length: 15 amino acids. J gave up 4 bases and V 4 bases, and 11 bases lay outside the gene matches. Per germline, CDR1 SGHRS and CDR2 YFSETQ. This chain's CDR3 is CASSLGTDSQYEQYF. The CDR3 DNA reads TGCGCCAGCAGCCTCGGGACAGACTCTCAATACGAGCAGTACTTC.

J is TRBJ2-3 and V is TRBV7-8; 9 bases map to TRBD2. Trimming removed 4 bases from V and 1 base from J; junction bases left unmatched: 9. The CDR3 totals 17 residues. Germline CDR1 and CDR2: SGHVS and FQNEAQ. The CDR3 reads CASSSTGGGAGTDTQYF. CDR3 DNA sequence: TGTGCCAGCAGCTCTACTGGCGGGGGGGCCGGCACAGATACGCAGTATTTT.